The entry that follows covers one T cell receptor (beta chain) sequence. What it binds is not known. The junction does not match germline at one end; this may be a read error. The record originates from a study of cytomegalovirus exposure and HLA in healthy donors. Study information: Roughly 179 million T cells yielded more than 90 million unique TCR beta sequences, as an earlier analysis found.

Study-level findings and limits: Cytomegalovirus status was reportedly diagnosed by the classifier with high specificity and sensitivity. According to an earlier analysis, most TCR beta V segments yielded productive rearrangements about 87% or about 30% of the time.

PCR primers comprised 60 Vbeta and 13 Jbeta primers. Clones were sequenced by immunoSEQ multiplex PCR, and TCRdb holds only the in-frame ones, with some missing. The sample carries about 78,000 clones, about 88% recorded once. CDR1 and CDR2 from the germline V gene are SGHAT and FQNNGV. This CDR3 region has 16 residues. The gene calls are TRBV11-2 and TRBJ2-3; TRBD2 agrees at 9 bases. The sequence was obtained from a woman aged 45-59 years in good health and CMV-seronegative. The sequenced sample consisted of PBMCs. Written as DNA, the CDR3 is TGTGCCAGCAGCTTTACTAGCGGGTCCTCACCAGATACACAGTATTTT. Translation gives CASSFTSGSSPDTQYF.